Following are 4 T cell receptor beta chains from one sample sequenced in a study of control samples from healthy donors and cancer patients (dated by TCRdb to 2018 to 2020). Library construction relied on the immunoSEQ multiplex PCR assay. In TCRdb, the immuneACCESS table is reduced to in-frame sequences with V and J assigned. These tables do not hold every clone; where another copy was compared, an unresolved V gene accounts for under half, and the others remain unexplained. The sample table contains 150,000 to 200,000 clones; only one count was recorded for around nine tenths of them. The top ten clonotypes cover more than 1.3% of the sample. The sequenced sample was blood. Receptors were obtained from a man aged 25 to 45 in good health.

V is TRBV30 and J is TRBJ1-2; perhaps TRBD1 as D (6 bases). V was pared by 4 bases and J by 7 bases, with 13 bases between. CDR1 GTSNPN and CDR2 SVGIG come from the germline V gene (reference sequence). The CDR3 runs to 12 residues. Here the CDR3 DNA reads TGTGCCTGGACTTGGGACATCAGTGGCTACACCTTC. It encodes CAWTWDISGYTF.

This clone was seen a single time. The rearrangement links TRBV5-4 to TRBJ2-3; D unclear. Germline loops: CDR1 SGHNT, CDR2 YYREEE (reference sequence). Trimming left V 2 bases short and J 1 base short, with 11 bases between. The CDR3 has 15 amino acids. CDR3 nucleotide sequence: TGTGCCAGCAGCTTTGCCACCTGGGGCACAGATACGCAGTATTTT. Translating gives CASSFATWGTDTQYF.

This clone was detected only once. This rearrangement joins TRBV6-6 to TRBJ1-1, with 10 bases fitting TRBD1. The CDR3 loop spans 13 amino acids. The V and J ends lost 4 bases and 10 bases, in that order; junction bases with no gene match: 6. Germline CDR1 and CDR2: MNHNY and SVGAGI (reference sequence). The CDR3 DNA follows: TGTGCCAGCAGTTCCAACCGACAGGGGGCAGCTTTCTTT. Residues: CASSSNRQGAAFF.

The chain recombines TRBV12-3 or TRBV12-4 with TRBJ2-7; 7 nucleotides match TRBD1. The CDR3 covers 13 residues. Germline trimming cut 6 bases from V and 6 bases from J; bases unmatched to any gene: 8. The CDR3 DNA follows: TGTGCCAGCAGCCGTACAGGGGTGGGCGAGCAGTACTTC. Its protein is CASSRTGVGEQYF.